The present T cell receptor beta chain was sequenced within a study of CD8 T cells in Susac syndrome. Roughly 0.45 to 1 ug RNA was reverse transcribed with random hexamers. TCRdb independently ran MiXCR on the immunoSEQ multiplex PCR reads; one entry per CDR3 protein. This table holds 90,000 to 150,000 distinct CDR3 sequences, less than 95% found once. CDR3 length: 14 residues. CDR1 and CDR2 (germline): LGHDT, YNNKEL (reference sequence). Trimming removed 1 base at V and 6 bases at J, with 12 bases between. The origin of this receptor is a human donor in good health. V usage is TRBV3-1 and J usage is TRBJ1-2, with D hard to call. Source material: CD8+ T cells from PBMCs. CDR3 in amino acids: CASSQVRGSNGYTF. CDR3 bases: TGTGCCAGCAGCCAAGTCCGGGGATCGAATGGCTACACCTTC.